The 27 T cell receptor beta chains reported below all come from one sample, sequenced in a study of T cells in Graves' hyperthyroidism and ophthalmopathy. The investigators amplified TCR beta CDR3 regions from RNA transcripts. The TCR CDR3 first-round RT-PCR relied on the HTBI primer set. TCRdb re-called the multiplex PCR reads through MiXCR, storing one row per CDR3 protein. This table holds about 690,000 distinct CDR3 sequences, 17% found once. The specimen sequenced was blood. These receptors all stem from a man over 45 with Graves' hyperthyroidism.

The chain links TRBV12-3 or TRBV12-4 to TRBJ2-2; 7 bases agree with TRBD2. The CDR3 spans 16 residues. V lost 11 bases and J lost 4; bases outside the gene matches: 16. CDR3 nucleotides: TGTGCCTCCTCGTGGGGAGGGAGGGCGGGCACCGGGGAGCTGTTTTTT. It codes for CASSWGGRAGTGELFF.

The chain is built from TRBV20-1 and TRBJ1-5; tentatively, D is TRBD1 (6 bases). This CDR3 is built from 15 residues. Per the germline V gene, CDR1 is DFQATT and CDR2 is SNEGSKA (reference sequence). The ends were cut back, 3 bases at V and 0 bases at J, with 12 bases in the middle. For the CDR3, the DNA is TGCAGTGCTAGCCAGGGACACCATAGCAATCAGCCCCAGCATTTT. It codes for CSASQGHHSNQPQHF.

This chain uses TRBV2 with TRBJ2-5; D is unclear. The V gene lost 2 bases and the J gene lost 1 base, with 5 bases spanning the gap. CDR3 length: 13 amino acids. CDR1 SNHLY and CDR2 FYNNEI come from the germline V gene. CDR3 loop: CASSEIPQETQYF. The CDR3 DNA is TGTGCCAGCAGTGAAATTCCCCAAGAGACCCAGTACTTC.

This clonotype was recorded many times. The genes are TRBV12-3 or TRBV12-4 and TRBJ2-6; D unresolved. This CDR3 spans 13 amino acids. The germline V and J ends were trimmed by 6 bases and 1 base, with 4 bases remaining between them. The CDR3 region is CASRESGANVLTF. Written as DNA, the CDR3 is TGTGCCAGCAGGGAATCTGGGGCCAACGTCCTGACTTTC.

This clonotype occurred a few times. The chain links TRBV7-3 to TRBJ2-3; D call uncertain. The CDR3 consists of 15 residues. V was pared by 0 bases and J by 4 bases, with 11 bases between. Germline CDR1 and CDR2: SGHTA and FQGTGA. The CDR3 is CASSLTGSAADTQYF. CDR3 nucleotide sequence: TGTGCCAGCAGCTTAACTGGGTCTGCTGCAGATACGCAGTATTTT.

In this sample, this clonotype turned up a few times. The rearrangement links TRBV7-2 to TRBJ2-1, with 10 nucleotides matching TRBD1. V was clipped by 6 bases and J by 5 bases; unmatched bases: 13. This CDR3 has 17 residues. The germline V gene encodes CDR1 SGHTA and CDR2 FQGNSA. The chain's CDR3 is CASRTFPPGTGDNEQFF. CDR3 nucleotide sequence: TGTGCCAGCAGAACTTTTCCACCCGGGACAGGGGACAATGAGCAGTTCTTC.

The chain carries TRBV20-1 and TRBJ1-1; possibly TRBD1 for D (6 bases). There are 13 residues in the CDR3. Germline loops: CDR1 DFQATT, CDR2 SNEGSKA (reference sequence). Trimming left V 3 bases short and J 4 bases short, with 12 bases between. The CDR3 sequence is CSASPQGPTEAFF. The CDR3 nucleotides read TGCAGTGCTAGCCCACAGGGCCCCACTGAAGCTTTCTTT.

CDR3 amino acids: CASSDWGNSLHNEQFF. In DNA form, the CDR3 reads TGTGCCAGCAGTGATTGGGGGAACTCCTTGCACAATGAGCAGTTCTTC. The V call is TRBV25-1, the J call TRBJ2-1; possibly TRBD1 or TRBD2 for D (5 bases each). V was clipped by 3 bases and J by 5 bases, with 17 bases between them. CDR3 length: 16 amino acids. From germline, CDR1 is MGHDK and CDR2 SYGVNS. Full variable domain (rest looked up from reference TRBV25-1 and TRBJ2-1): EADIYQTPRYLVIGTGKKITLECSQTMGHDKMYWYQQDPGMELHLIHYSYGVNSTEKGDLSSESTVSRIRTEHFPLTLESARPSHTSQYLCASSDWGNSLHNEQFFGPGTRLTVL.

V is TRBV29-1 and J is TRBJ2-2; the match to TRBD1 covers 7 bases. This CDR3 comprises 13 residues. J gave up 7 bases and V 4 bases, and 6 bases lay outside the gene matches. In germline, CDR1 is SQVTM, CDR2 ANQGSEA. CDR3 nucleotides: TGCAGCGTTGTACAGGGGAGTAGCGGGGAGCTGTTTTTT. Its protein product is CSVVQGSSGELFF.

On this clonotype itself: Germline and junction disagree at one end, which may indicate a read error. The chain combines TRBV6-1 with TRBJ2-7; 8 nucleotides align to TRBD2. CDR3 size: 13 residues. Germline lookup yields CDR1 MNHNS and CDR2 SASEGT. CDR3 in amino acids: CTSNRAGEGEQYF. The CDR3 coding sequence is TGTACCAGCAACCGAGCGGGAGAAGGCGAGCAGTACTTC.

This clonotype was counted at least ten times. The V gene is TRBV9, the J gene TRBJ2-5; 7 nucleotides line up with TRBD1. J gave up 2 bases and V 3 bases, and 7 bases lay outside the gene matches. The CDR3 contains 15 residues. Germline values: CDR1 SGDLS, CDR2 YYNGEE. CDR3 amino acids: CASSAPGRGQETQYF. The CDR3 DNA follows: TGTGCCAGCAGCGCCCCCGGCAGGGGGCAAGAGACCCAGTACTTC.

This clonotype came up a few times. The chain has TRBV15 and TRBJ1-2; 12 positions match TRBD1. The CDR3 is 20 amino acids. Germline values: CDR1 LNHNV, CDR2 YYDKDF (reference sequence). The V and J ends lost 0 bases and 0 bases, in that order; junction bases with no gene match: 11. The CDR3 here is CATSRDYYPGQGAANYGYTF. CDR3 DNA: TGTGCCACCAGCAGAGATTACTATCCGGGACAGGGGGCTGCTAACTATGGCTACACCTTC.

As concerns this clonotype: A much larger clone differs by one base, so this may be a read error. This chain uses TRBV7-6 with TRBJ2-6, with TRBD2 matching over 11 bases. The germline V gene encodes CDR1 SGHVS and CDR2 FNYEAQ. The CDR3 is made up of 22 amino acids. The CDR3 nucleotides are TGTGCCAGCAGCTTATTCCCTAGCGGGAGGAAGAGTCCCCTGGATGGGGCCAACGTCCCGACTTTC. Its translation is CASSLFPSGRKSPLDGANVPTF. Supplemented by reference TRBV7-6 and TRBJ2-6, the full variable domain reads GAGVSQSPRYKVTKRGQDVALRCDPISGHVSLYWYRQALGQGPEFLTYFNYEAQQDKSGLPNDRFSAERPEGSISTLTIQRTEQRDSAMYRCASSLFPSGRKSPLDGANVPTFGAGSRLTVL.

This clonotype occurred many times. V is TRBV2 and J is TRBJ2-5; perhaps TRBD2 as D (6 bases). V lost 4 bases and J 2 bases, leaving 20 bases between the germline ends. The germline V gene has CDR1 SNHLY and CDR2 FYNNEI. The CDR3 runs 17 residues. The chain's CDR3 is CASSGSGLGGEQETQYF. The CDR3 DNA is TGTGCCAGCAGTGGGTCAGGATTAGGAGGGGAACAAGAGACCCAGTACTTC.

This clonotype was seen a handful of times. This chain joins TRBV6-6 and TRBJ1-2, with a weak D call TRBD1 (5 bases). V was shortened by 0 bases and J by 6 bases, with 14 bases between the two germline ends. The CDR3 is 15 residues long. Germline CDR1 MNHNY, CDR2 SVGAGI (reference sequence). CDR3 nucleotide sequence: TGTGCCAGCAGTTACTCGGCTGGGGGGATGGATGGCTACACCTTC. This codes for CASSYSAGGMDGYTF.

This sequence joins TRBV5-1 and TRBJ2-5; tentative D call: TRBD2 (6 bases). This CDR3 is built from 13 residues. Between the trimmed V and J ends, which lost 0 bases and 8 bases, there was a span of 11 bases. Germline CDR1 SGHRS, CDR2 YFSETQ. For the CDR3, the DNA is TGCGCCAGCAGCTTGGGGACTACCGGAACCCAGTACTTC. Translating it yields CASSLGTTGTQYF.

CDR3 bases: TGCGCCAGCAGCCAAGATAGGACAGGGCTCTACAATGAGCAGTTCTTC. Translating gives CASSQDRTGLYNEQFF. This chain uses TRBV4-1 with TRBJ2-1; TRBD1 matches at 8 bases. Germline CDR1 is MGHRA and CDR2 is YSYEKL. The J segment lost 3 bases and the V segment lost 0 bases, leaving 4 bases of the junction unmatched. The CDR3 extends over 16 amino acids.

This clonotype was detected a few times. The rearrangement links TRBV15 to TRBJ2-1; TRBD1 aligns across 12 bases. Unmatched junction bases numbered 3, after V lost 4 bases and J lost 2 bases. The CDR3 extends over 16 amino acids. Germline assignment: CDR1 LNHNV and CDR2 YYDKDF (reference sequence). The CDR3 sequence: CATSKGTGGTYNEQFF. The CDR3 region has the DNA TGTGCCACCAGCAAAGGGACAGGGGGCACCTACAATGAGCAGTTCTTC.

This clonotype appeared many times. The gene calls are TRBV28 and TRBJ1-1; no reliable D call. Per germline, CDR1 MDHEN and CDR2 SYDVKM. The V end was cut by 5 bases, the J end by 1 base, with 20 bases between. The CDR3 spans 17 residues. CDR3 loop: CASSTHPGGRSNTEAFF. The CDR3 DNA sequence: TGTGCCAGCAGTACCCACCCCGGTGGGCGGTCGAACACTGAAGCTTTCTTT.

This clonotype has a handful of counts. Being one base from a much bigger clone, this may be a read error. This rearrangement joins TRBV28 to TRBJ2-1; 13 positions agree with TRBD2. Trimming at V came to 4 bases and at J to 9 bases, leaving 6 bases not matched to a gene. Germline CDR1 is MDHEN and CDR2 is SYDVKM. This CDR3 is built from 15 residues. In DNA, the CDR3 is TGTGCCAGCAGTTCATGGACTAGCGGGAGATCTGAGCAGTTCTTC. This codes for CASSSWTSGRSEQFF.

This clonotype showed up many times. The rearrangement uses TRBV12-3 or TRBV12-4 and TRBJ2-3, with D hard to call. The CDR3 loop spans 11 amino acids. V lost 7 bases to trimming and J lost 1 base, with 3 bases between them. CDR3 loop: CASKGTDTQYF. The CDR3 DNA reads TGTGCCAGCAAAGGCACAGATACGCAGTATTTT.

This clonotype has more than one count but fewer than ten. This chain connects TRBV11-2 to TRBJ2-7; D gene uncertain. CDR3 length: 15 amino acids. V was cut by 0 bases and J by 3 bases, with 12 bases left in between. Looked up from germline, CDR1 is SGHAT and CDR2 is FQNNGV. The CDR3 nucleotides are TGTGCCAGCAGCTTAGATTTTAGAGAGCACTACGAGCAGTACTTC. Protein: CASSLDFREHYEQYF. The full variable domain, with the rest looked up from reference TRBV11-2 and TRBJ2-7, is EAGVAQSPRYKIIEKRQSVAFWCNPISGHATLYWYQQILGQGPKLLIQFQNNGVVDDSQLPKDRFSAERLKGVDSTLKIQPAKLEDSAVYLCASSLDFREHYEQYFGPGTRLTVT.

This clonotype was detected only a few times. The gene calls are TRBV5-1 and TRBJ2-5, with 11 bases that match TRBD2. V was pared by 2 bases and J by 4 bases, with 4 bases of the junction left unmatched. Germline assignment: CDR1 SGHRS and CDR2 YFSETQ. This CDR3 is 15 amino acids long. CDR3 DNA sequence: TGCGCCAGCAGCTTCATTGGACTAGCGGGAGAGACCCAGTACTTC. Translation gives CASSFIGLAGETQYF.

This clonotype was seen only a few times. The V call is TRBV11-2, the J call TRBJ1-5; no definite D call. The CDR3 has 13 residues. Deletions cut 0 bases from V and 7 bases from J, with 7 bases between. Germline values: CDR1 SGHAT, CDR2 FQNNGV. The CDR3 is CASSLEGIQPQHF. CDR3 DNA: TGTGCCAGCAGCTTAGAGGGGATCCAGCCCCAGCATTTT.

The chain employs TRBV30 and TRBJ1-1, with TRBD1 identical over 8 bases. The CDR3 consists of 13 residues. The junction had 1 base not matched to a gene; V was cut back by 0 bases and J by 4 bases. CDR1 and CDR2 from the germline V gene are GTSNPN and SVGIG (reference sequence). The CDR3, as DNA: TGTGCCTGGAGTGTGACAGGGGCCACTGAAGCTTTCTTT. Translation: CAWSVTGATEAFF.

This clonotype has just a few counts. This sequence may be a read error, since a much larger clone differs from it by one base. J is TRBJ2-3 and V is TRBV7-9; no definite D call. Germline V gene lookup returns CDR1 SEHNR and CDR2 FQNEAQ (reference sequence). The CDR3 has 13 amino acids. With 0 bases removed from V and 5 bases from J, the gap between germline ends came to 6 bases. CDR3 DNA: TGTGCCAGCAGCTTAGCTCTAGAAGATACGCAGTATTTT. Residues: CASSLALEDTQYF.

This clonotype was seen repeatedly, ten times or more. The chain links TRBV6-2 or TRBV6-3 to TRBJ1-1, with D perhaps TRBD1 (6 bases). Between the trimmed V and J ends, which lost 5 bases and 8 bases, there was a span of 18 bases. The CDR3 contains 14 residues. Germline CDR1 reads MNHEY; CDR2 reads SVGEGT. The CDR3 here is CASSRRDTTLEAFF. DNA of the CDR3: TGTGCCAGCAGTCGCCGGGACACAACACTAGAAGCTTTCTTT.